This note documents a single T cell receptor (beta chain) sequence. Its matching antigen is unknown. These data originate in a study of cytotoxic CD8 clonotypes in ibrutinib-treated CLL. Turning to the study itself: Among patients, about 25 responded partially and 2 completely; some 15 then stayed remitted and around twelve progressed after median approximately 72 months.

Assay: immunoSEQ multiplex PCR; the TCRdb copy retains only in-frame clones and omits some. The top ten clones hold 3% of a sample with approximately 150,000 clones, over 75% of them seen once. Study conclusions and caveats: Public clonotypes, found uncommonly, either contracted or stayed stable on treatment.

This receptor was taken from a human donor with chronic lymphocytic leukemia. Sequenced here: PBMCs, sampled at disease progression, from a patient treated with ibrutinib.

CDR3 nucleotides: TGTGCCAGCAGCTTGGATGCGGGAGGGAGCACAGATACGCAGTATTTT. It codes for CASSLDAGGSTDTQYF. The chain combines TRBV5-4 with TRBJ2-3; the match to TRBD2 covers 9 bases. The CDR3 spans 16 residues. Looked up from germline, CDR1 is SGHNT and CDR2 is YYREEE (reference sequence). J lost 0 bases, V lost 0 bases, and 2 bases had no gene match.